The 4 T cell receptor beta chains given below trace back to one sample, sequenced in a study of T cell responses to AZD1222 COVID-19 vaccine. Here immunoSEQ multiplex PCR was the method, and the copy in TCRdb shows in-frame clones only, minus some. This sample has under 95,000 clones, with around nine tenths found just once. The sample in question was peripheral blood, obtained on day 0 of AZD1222 vaccination. Source of these receptors: an adult in good health.

The rearrangement joins TRBV6-2 or TRBV6-3 to TRBJ1-2; possibly TRBD1 for D (5 bases). This CDR3 comprises 15 residues. V was trimmed by 5 bases and J by 5 bases, leaving 18 bases between them. In germline, CDR1 is MNHEY, CDR2 SVGEGT. This chain's CDR3 is CASSDLRGRVYGYTF. The CDR3 nucleotides are TGTGCCAGCAGTGACTTGCGGGGACGGGTATATGGCTACACCTTC.

This clone was counted once. The rearrangement joins TRBV3-1 (or the pseudogene TRBV3-2) to TRBJ1-2, with no clear D. CDR1 and CDR2 from the germline V gene are LGHDT and YNNKEL (reference sequence). Trimming shortened V by 0 bases and J by 3 bases, and 8 bases separated the two germline ends. This CDR3 is built from 14 residues. The CDR3 region is CASSQDSSHYGYTF. The CDR3 nucleotides are TGTGCCAGCAGCCAAGATAGTTCCCACTATGGCTACACCTTC.

This rearrangement joins TRBV15 to TRBJ1-4; tentative D call: TRBD1 (6 bases). The CDR3 has 14 residues. CDR1 is LNHNV and CDR2 is YYDKDF in the germline V gene (reference sequence). Trimming removed 9 bases at V and 8 bases at J, with 19 bases between. This CDR3 is CATVRGGGQEKLFF. In DNA, the CDR3 is TGTGCCACGGTGAGAGGGGGTGGCCAGGAAAAACTGTTTTTT.

The CDR3 is CSARDPANEQFF. DNA of the CDR3: TGCAGCGCAAGGGACCCTGCCAATGAGCAGTTCTTC. This rearrangement joins TRBV29-1 to TRBJ2-1; D assignment may be TRBD1 or TRBD2 (5 bases each). The germline V gene encodes CDR1 SQVTM and CDR2 ANQGSEA. V gave up 7 bases and J gave up 6 bases, with 13 bases separating them. CDR3 length: 12 amino acids.